Each of the 16 T cell receptor beta chains below was sequenced from the same sample in a study of CD8 T cell repertoires and HIV-1 epitope variants. Measured with immunoSEQ multiplex PCR; TCRdb has only the in-frame clones, and not every one. Here the sample spans 80,000 to 95,000 clones, roughly 80% being singletons. The sequenced sample consisted of uncultured baseline CD8+ T cells from peripheral blood mononuclear cells (PBMCs). The source of these receptors is a male donor with HIV.

This clone was detected many times. The chain combines TRBV19 with TRBJ2-7; tentatively, D is TRBD1 or TRBD2 (6 bases each). V lost 9 bases and J 2 bases, leaving 23 bases between the germline ends. Germline loops: CDR1 LNHDA, CDR2 SQIVND (reference sequence). The CDR3 spans 16 residues. The CDR3 nucleotides are TGTGCCAGCCCCTGGGGGGAACACAGGGATCCCTACGAGCAGTACTTC. Translation: CASPWGEHRDPYEQYF. The variable domain in full, completed from reference TRBV19 and TRBJ2-7, reads DGGITQSPKYLFRKEGQNVTLSCEQNLNHDAMYWYRQDPGQGLRLIYYSQIVNDFQKGDIAEGYSVSREKKESFPLTVTSAQKNPTAFYLCASPWGEHRDPYEQYFGPGTRLTVT.

Only a few counts were recorded for this clone. This sequence joins TRBV5-1 and TRBJ2-7; 9 nucleotides align to TRBD1. The V gene end was trimmed by 7 bases and the J gene end by 5 bases; junction bases not matched to a gene: 16. Per germline, CDR1 SGHRS and CDR2 YFSETQ. The CDR3 totals 16 residues. CDR3 DNA sequence: TGCGCCAGCGGAGACAGGGGGTCTCACGTAATGGACGAGCAGTACTTC. Translating gives CASGDRGSHVMDEQYF. The whole variable domain, filled in from reference TRBV5-1 and TRBJ2-7, reads KAGVTQTPRYLIKTRGQQVTLSCSPISGHRSVSWYQQTPGQGLQFLFEYFSETQRNKGNFPGRFSGRQFSNSRSEMNVSTLELGDSALYLCASGDRGSHVMDEQYFGPGTRLTVT.

The chain is built from TRBV5-6 and TRBJ2-5; the match to TRBD2 covers 8 bases. Per the germline V gene, CDR1 is SGHDT and CDR2 is YYEEEE. There are 15 residues in the CDR3. V was pared by 4 bases and J by 1 base, with 6 bases of the junction left unmatched. The CDR3 DNA follows: TGTGCCAGCAGCCCAGGACTAGCTGTCCAAGAGACCCAGTACTTC. Protein sequence: CASSPGLAVQETQYF.

V is TRBV15 and J is TRBJ2-5; D uncertain. Per the germline V gene, CDR1 is LNHNV and CDR2 is YYDKDF (reference sequence). The CDR3 has 13 residues. Between the trimmed V and J ends, which lost 1 base and 1 base, there was a span of 4 bases. CDR3 DNA: TGTGCCACCAGCAGAGGTTCCCAAGAGACCCAGTACTTC. This gives the protein CATSRGSQETQYF.

The rearrangement joins TRBV6-1 to TRBJ1-2, with a possible D match to TRBD1 (5 bases). This CDR3 contains 17 residues. CDR1 and CDR2 (germline): MNHNS, SASEGT. V was clipped by 1 base and J by 3 bases, with 18 bases between them. The CDR3 DNA is TGTGCCAGCAGTGAAGGTCTCGGGGAGGGGAGATACTATGGCTACACCTTC. This translates into CASSEGLGEGRYYGYTF.

V is TRBV19 and J is TRBJ2-6; D unresolved. This CDR3 has 17 amino acids. Germline V gene data show CDR1 as LNHDA and CDR2 as SQIVND (reference sequence). V gave up 2 bases and J gave up 1 base, with 12 bases separating them. The CDR3 spells CASSIRSWGSGANVLTF. CDR3 in DNA: TGTGCCAGTAGTATAAGGAGTTGGGGATCTGGGGCCAACGTCCTGACTTTC. The variable domain in full, with the rest retrieved from reference TRBV19 and TRBJ2-6, is DGGITQSPKYLFRKEGQNVTLSCEQNLNHDAMYWYRQDPGQGLRLIYYSQIVNDFQKGDIAEGYSVSREKKESFPLTVTSAQKNPTAFYLCASSIRSWGSGANVLTFGAGSRLTVL.

V is TRBV5-6 and J is TRBJ1-2, with a weak D call TRBD1 (5 bases). There are 18 residues in the CDR3. Trimming took 0 bases from V and 3 from J, leaving 21 bases between them. The germline gives CDR1 SGHDT, CDR2 YYEEEE. The CDR3 bases are TGTGCCAGCAGCTTGGAGGCAGGGAAGGATAAGCTATACTATGGCTACACCTTC. Its translation is CASSLEAGKDKLYYGYTF.

The chain couples TRBV2 to TRBJ2-6; D is ambiguous. CDR3 length: 15 residues. Germline-derived CDR1 and CDR2 are SNHLY and FYNNEI. V lost 3 bases, J lost 0 bases, and 6 bases lay in between. The CDR3 protein is CASSDWSSGANVLTF. The CDR3 DNA sequence: TGTGCCAGCAGTGATTGGAGCTCTGGGGCCAACGTCCTGACTTTC. The full variable domain, its missing parts supplied by reference TRBV2 and TRBJ2-6, is EPEVTQTPSHQVTQMGQEVILRCVPISNHLYFYWYRQILGQKVEFLVSFYNNEISEKSEIFDDQFSVERPDGSNFTLKIRSTKLEDSAMYFCASSDWSSGANVLTFGAGSRLTVL.

The chain employs TRBV30 and TRBJ1-6, with 7 bases that match TRBD1. This CDR3 is built from 16 residues. The junction had 7 bases not matched to a gene; V was cut back by 4 bases and J by 1 base. Germline V CDR1 and CDR2: GTSNPN, SVGIG (reference sequence). This chain's CDR3 is CAWNQATGSYNSPLHF. The CDR3 nucleotides are TGTGCCTGGAACCAGGCGACAGGGTCCTATAATTCACCCCTCCACTTT.

The chain links TRBV6-5 to TRBJ2-7; D gene uncertain. Germline V gives CDR1 MNHEY, CDR2 SVGAGI. The CDR3 consists of 13 residues. Trimming removed 5 bases from V and 4 bases from J, with 12 bases in between. The CDR3 sequence: CASSGGPSYEQYF. The DNA of the CDR3 is TGTGCCAGCAGTGGCGGTCCGAGTTACGAGCAGTACTTC.

The chain combines TRBV29-1 with TRBJ2-2; D uncertain. CDR1 is SQVTM and CDR2 is ANQGSEA in the germline V gene. The V end lost 4 bases, the J end lost 5 bases, and 8 bases lay between the germline ends. The CDR3 consists of 12 residues. The CDR3 spells CSVVSETGELFF. In DNA form, the CDR3 reads TGCAGCGTTGTATCGGAGACCGGGGAGCTGTTTTTT.

The chain joins TRBV6-1 to TRBJ1-1; D possibly corresponds to TRBD1 (6 bases). The CDR3 loop spans 14 amino acids. Germline loops: CDR1 MNHNS, CDR2 SASEGT. The V gene lost 2 bases and the J gene lost 4 bases, with 11 bases spanning the gap. DNA for the CDR3: TGTGCCAGCAGTGAATCCGGGGGCGGCACTGAAGCTTTCTTT. It is translated as CASSESGGGTEAFF.

The rearrangement links TRBV4-1 to TRBJ1-4; D may be TRBD1 (5 bases). The CDR3 is 15 residues long. CDR1 and CDR2 (germline): MGHRA, YSYEKL. Trimming left V 2 bases short and J 8 bases short, with 15 bases between. For the CDR3, the DNA is TGCGCCAGCAGCCAAAGGGAGGGGCGCGACGAAAAACTGTTTTTT. Amino acids: CASSQREGRDEKLFF.

In this sample, this clone turned up a few times. V gene TRBV6-5 combines with J gene TRBJ1-4, with 11 bases fitting TRBD1. Trimming removed 0 bases from V and 8 bases from J; junction bases left unmatched: 2. CDR3 size: 15 residues. Per the germline V gene, CDR1 is MNHEY and CDR2 is SVGAGI. The CDR3 reads CASSYSRDRGEKLFF. The CDR3 DNA is TGTGCCAGCAGTTACTCGAGGGACAGGGGGGAAAAACTGTTTTTT.

The chain is built from TRBV18 and TRBJ2-1; 13 nucleotides line up with TRBD2. V lost 3 bases and J lost 1; bases outside the gene matches: 9. The CDR3 has 19 amino acids. Per germline, CDR1 KGHSH and CDR2 LQKENI. CDR3 bases: TGTGCCAGCTCACCGAGAGGGACTAGCGGGGTAGGGTCCTACAATGAGCAGTTCTTC. Its protein product is CASSPRGTSGVGSYNEQFF.

This chain links TRBV28 with TRBJ1-2; no clear D gene. The CDR3 runs to 11 residues. Germline CDR1 reads MDHEN; CDR2 reads SYDVKM. The V gene lost 8 bases and the J gene lost 2 bases, with 6 bases spanning the gap. CDR3: CASSGNYGYTF. The CDR3 nucleotides are TGTGCCAGCTCGGGGAACTATGGCTACACCTTC.